This record concerns one T cell receptor (beta chain) sequence. This entry belongs to a study of blood T cell repertoires in COVID-19. Source study methods: Estimation of nucleated cell counts relied on the amplification of reference gene primers. The assay was immunoSEQ multiplex PCR, and TCRdb's table has in-frame clones only and misses some. That table gives V, J and clone size, and the DNA gave D and trimming. Among fewer than 90,000 clones listed, 88% were seen once. Germline assignment: CDR1 LNHDA and CDR2 SQIVND (reference sequence). V was shortened by 8 bases and J by 4 bases, with 12 bases between the two germline ends. This CDR3 region has 13 residues.

The clonotype originates from a human donor in a cohort sampled during active COVID-19. The V and J genes are TRBV19 and TRBJ1-3; weak D call: TRBD1 (6 bases). The material sequenced was peripheral blood. CDR3 sequence: CASHRVAGNTIYF. DNA of the CDR3: TGTGCCAGTCACAGGGTAGCGGGAAACACCATATATTTT.